The 20 T cell receptor beta chains below all came from one sample that was sequenced in a study of blood T cell repertoires in COVID-19. The data were produced by immunoSEQ multiplex PCR, yet TCRdb's version contains in-frame clones alone and is incomplete. This sample has some 120,000 clones, with around 81% found just once. Sample: peripheral blood. The receptors shown here come from a human donor in a cohort sampled during active COVID-19.

The chain recombines TRBV5-6 with TRBJ2-5; TRBD2 agrees at 11 bases. Unmatched junction bases numbered 10, after V lost 5 bases and J lost 4 bases. CDR1 is SGHDT, CDR2 YYEEEE, per germline. This CDR3 has 16 amino acids. The CDR3 region has the DNA TGTGCCAGCAGTCTGATGCTAGCGGGGGGAGGAGAGACCCAGTACTTC. The encoded protein is CASSLMLAGGGETQYF.

This chain joins TRBV9 and TRBJ2-3; weak D call: TRBD2 (6 bases). Germline assignment: CDR1 SGDLS and CDR2 YYNGEE. V gave up 2 bases and J gave up 0 bases, with 13 bases separating them. CDR3 length equals 16 residues. CDR3 DNA: TGTGCCAGCAGCGTTACTGGGGGACTCAGCACAGATACGCAGTATTTT. Its translation is CASSVTGGLSTDTQYF. The full variable domain, its missing parts supplied by reference TRBV9 and TRBJ2-3, is DSGVTQTPKHLITATGQRVTLRCSPRSGDLSVYWYQQSLDQGLQFLIQYYNGEERAKGNILERFSAQQFPDLHSELNLSSLELGDSALYFCASSVTGGLSTDTQYFGPGTRLTVL.

The chain links TRBV9 to TRBJ1-6; 8 positions match TRBD1. The germline V gene has CDR1 SGDLS and CDR2 YYNGEE. V dropped 4 bases and J dropped 10; count of bases not matched to a gene: 10. CDR3 length: 15 residues. CDR3 region: CASSITGTGGSPLHF. Written as DNA, the CDR3 is TGTGCCAGCAGCATTACCGGGACAGGTGGGTCACCCCTCCACTTT.

The chain combines TRBV5-1 with TRBJ2-5, with D possibly matching TRBD1 (5 bases). V was cut by 1 base and J by 2 bases, with 6 bases left in between. In germline, CDR1 is SGHRS, CDR2 YFSETQ. This CDR3 spans 13 amino acids. The CDR3 nucleotides read TGCGCCAGCAGCTTGTACAGGCAAGAGACCCAGTACTTC. Residues: CASSLYRQETQYF.

The genes are TRBV6-5 and TRBJ2-1, with TRBD2 matching over 9 bases. V was pared by 7 bases and J by 6 bases, with 10 bases of the junction left unmatched. Germline V CDR1 and CDR2: MNHEY, SVGAGI. This CDR3 has 15 amino acids. CDR3 sequence: CASTPGLARLNEQFF. In nucleotides, the CDR3 is TGTGCCAGCACCCCGGGACTAGCTCGGCTCAATGAGCAGTTCTTC.

The CDR3 sequence is CAIGDRWNTEAFF. In DNA, the CDR3 is TGTGCCATCGGGGACAGATGGAACACTGAAGCTTTCTTT. V and J are TRBV10-3 and TRBJ1-1; 7 bases align to TRBD1. The CDR3 runs 13 residues. Unmatched junction bases numbered 4, after V lost 8 bases and J lost 1 base. Germline CDR1 and CDR2: ENHRY and SYGVKD.

This clone was recorded a few times. This chain links TRBV2 with TRBJ1-1, with D unclear. V lost 4 bases and J lost 6, with 15 bases in between. The CDR3 consists of 14 residues. CDR1 and CDR2 (germline): SNHLY, FYNNEI. The CDR3 is CASSVSTAGAEAFF. The CDR3 region has the DNA TGTGCCAGCAGTGTTTCTACGGCGGGCGCTGAAGCTTTCTTT.

The rearrangement uses TRBV6-5 and TRBJ2-5; 7 bases align to TRBD1. Germline CDR1 and CDR2: MNHEY and SVGAGI. The V and J ends lost 5 bases and 5 bases, in that order; junction bases with no gene match: 8. This CDR3 is 14 amino acids long. Here the CDR3 reads CASSRDRYGETQYF. Written as DNA, the CDR3 is TGTGCCAGCAGTAGGGACAGATATGGGGAGACCCAGTACTTC.

The chain recombines TRBV6-5 with TRBJ1-6; unclear D gene. V lost 10 bases to trimming and J lost 6 bases, with 13 bases between them. This CDR3 spans 13 amino acids. Germline V gives CDR1 MNHEY, CDR2 SVGAGI. The DNA for the CDR3 is TGTGCCACCCGGGAAAACAGTAATTCACCCCTCCACTTT. Protein product: CATRENSNSPLHF.

The chain is built from TRBV23-1 and TRBJ1-1, with D uncertain. TRBV23-1 carries the ORF label, with uncertain function. This CDR3 spans 16 amino acids. V lost 1 base and J 6 bases, leaving 18 bases between the germline ends. The CDR3 is CASSQYPRVPRAEAFF. CDR3 in DNA: TGCGCCAGCAGTCAATACCCGAGGGTCCCGAGAGCTGAAGCTTTCTTT.

The chain employs TRBV7-3 and TRBJ2-1, with 9 positions matching TRBD1. With V trimmed by 3 bases and J by 0 bases, 0 bases remained unmatched. This CDR3 has 15 residues. Germline V gives CDR1 SGHTA, CDR2 FQGTGA. The CDR3: CASSLDRGSYNEQFF. The CDR3 bases are TGTGCCAGCAGCTTGGACAGGGGCTCCTACAATGAGCAGTTCTTC.

This rearrangement joins TRBV10-1 to TRBJ1-1; the D is unclear. CDR1 and CDR2 (germline): WNHNN, SYGVQD (reference sequence). Trimming left V 3 bases short and J 5 bases short, with 10 bases between. The CDR3 loop spans 13 amino acids. CDR3 nucleotide sequence: TGCGCCAGCAGTGATGGAGGTAGGACTGAAGCTTTCTTT. Translating it yields CASSDGGRTEAFF.

In its sample, this clone was seen once. The chain employs TRBV10-3 and TRBJ2-7; TRBD1 matches 7 bases. The CDR3 extends over 13 amino acids. Germline CDR1 is ENHRY and CDR2 is SYGVKD. V shed 1 base, J shed 6 bases, and the junction held 3 bases outside the gene matches. The CDR3 DNA is TGTGCCATCAGTGAGTTAGGGGGCAGCGAGCAGTACTTC. Translating it yields CAISELGGSEQYF.

The chain employs TRBV5-1 and TRBJ2-5; a weak D match, TRBD1 (6 bases). CDR1 is SGHRS, CDR2 YFSETQ, per germline. Trimming removed 0 bases at V and 7 bases at J, with 13 bases between. This CDR3 is built from 14 residues. CDR3 sequence (DNA): TGCGCCAGCAGCTTGGATGGGGGCGCCGGGACCCAGTACTTC. Residues: CASSLDGGAGTQYF. Using reference TRBV5-1 and TRBJ2-5 for the parts outside the CDR3, the full variable domain is KAGVTQTPRYLIKTRGQQVTLSCSPISGHRSVSWYQQTPGQGLQFLFEYFSETQRNKGNFPGRFSGRQFSNSRSEMNVSTLELGDSALYLCASSLDGGAGTQYFGPGTRLLVL.

This chain connects TRBV11-2 to TRBJ1-1, with D hard to call. Trimming pared 1 base from V and 4 bases from J, leaving 10 bases between. Germline V gene lookup returns CDR1 SGHAT and CDR2 FQNNGV. The CDR3 extends over 14 amino acids. DNA of the CDR3: TGTGCCAGCAGCTTAGGGGTGGGGAGCACTGAAGCTTTCTTT. Translation: CASSLGVGSTEAFF.

In this sample, this clone turned up once. The CDR3 sequence: CASAQGGGEETQYF. In DNA, the CDR3 is TGTGCCAGCGCCCAAGGCGGGGGGGAGGAGACCCAGTACTTC. This rearrangement joins TRBV7-8 to TRBJ2-5, with 9 bases identical to TRBD2. Unmatched junction bases numbered 9, after V lost 8 bases and J lost 5 bases. The CDR3 contains 14 residues. CDR1 is SGHVS and CDR2 is FQNEAQ in the germline V gene.

CDR3 residues: CASSLNSFTRTDTQYF. The CDR3 coding sequence is TGTGCCAGCAGCCTAAACAGCTTCACCCGCACAGATACGCAGTATTTT. The chain links TRBV3-1 (or the pseudogene TRBV3-2) to TRBJ2-3; D unclear. This CDR3 has 16 residues. V shed 4 bases and J shed 1 base, with 15 bases lying between them. Germline V gives CDR1 LGHDT, CDR2 YNNKEL (reference sequence).

Only a few counts were recorded for this clone. The chain carries TRBV27 and TRBJ1-1, with D perhaps matching TRBD1 (5 bases). Germline assignment: CDR1 MNHEY and CDR2 SMNVEV (reference sequence). V was clipped by 3 bases and J by 1 base, with 9 bases between them. CDR3 size: 14 residues. The CDR3 DNA reads as TGTGCCAGCAGTTTTAGGGGCGCGAACACTGAAGCTTTCTTT. Amino acids: CASSFRGANTEAFF.

The genes are TRBV2 and TRBJ2-7, with TRBD2 identical over 9 bases. The CDR3 is made up of 14 amino acids. After removal of 4 bases from V and 3 bases from J, the junction contained 4 bases not matched to a gene. CDR1 and CDR2 from the germline V gene are SNHLY and FYNNEI. CDR3 sequence: CASSVTSGFYEQYF. The CDR3 DNA follows: TGTGCCAGCAGTGTGACTAGCGGCTTCTACGAGCAGTACTTC.

The chain links TRBV29-1 to TRBJ1-4; D may be TRBD1 (6 bases). V was shortened by 4 bases and J by 8 bases, with 14 bases between the two germline ends. The germline gives CDR1 SQVTM, CDR2 ANQGSEA. The CDR3 totals 13 residues. In DNA form, the CDR3 reads TGCAGCGTTGGGCAGGGGTTGGAGGAAAAACTGTTTTTT. This translates into CSVGQGLEEKLFF.